This TCR beta chain was captured in a study of blood T cell repertoires in COVID-19. About the study: Samples taken during acute and convalescent COVID-19 were collected in the United States, Italy and Spain. PBMCs, B-cell-depleted T cells, or T cells provided the cDNA or gDNA that made up the material.

Germline V gives CDR1 MNHEY, CDR2 SVGAGI. The CDR3 runs 13 residues. V shed 5 bases and J shed 5 bases, with 7 bases lying between them. Cohorts were based on clinical histories the participants reported. Study processing details: Estimates of nucleated cell counts were drawn from the amplification of reference gene primers. Repertoires were generated with immunoSEQ multiplex PCR, while TCRdb's copy carries only in-frame clones and drops some. V and J calls plus clone size are reproduced from that table; the DNA served to infer D and trimming. The profile shows 200,000 to 250,000 clones, 84% of them singletons.

The sequenced material came from PBMCs or T cells enriched from blood (not recorded which). This clonotype was sampled from a man aged 55-75 years who had recovered from COVID-19. The chain recombines TRBV6-5 with TRBJ1-6, with D tentatively TRBD1 (6 bases). In DNA, the CDR3 is TGTGCCAGCAGTCAGGGGAATAATTCACCCCTCCACTTT. Protein sequence: CASSQGNNSPLHF.